These T cell receptor beta chains were read from a single sample in a study of T cell clones after liver transplantation. The repertoire was sequenced with immunoSEQ multiplex PCR; TCRdb's copy has only in-frame clones and lacks some. The table has about 120,000 clones, around nine tenths seen once. Sequencing was performed on CD4+ T cells from blood, taken 12 months after liver transplant. These receptor sequences come from a human patient who received a liver transplant. Some T cells may possibly be graft donor cells. CDR3s include the opening cysteine and the closing phenylalanine or tryptophan. D genes are given only for firm matches. The size field is filled for only some rows; it gives once, few, many or a size class.

clone size: .
V gene: TRBV6-5
D gene: .
J gene: TRBJ1-3
CDR3 length: 16
CDR3 protein: CASSYRDRYSGNTIYF
CDR3 DNA: TGTGCCAGCAGTTACCGGGACCGATACTCTGGAAACACCATATATTTT

clone size: once
V gene: TRBV7-6
D gene: .
J gene: TRBJ1-1
CDR3 length: 14
CDR3 protein: CASSLGPLGTEAFF
CDR3 DNA: TGTGCCAGCAGCTTAGGACCCTTGGGGACTGAAGCTTTCTTT

clone size: .
V gene: TRBV4-2
D gene: TRBD1
J gene: TRBJ1-5
CDR3 length: 15
CDR3 protein: CASSQEEGASQPQHF
CDR3 DNA: TGTGCCAGCAGCCAAGAGGAGGGGGCGAGTCAGCCCCAGCATTTT

clone size: .
V gene: TRBV6-6
D gene: .
J gene: TRBJ2-7
CDR3 length: 13
CDR3 protein: CASSIDQSYEQYF
CDR3 DNA: TGTGCCAGCAGTATAGACCAATCCTACGAGCAGTACTTC

clone size: .
V gene: TRBV9
D gene: TRBD2
J gene: TRBJ2-2
CDR3 length: 15
CDR3 protein: CASSVGTSDTGELFF
CDR3 DNA: TGTGCCAGCAGCGTAGGGACTAGCGACACCGGGGAGCTGTTTTTT

clone size: .
V gene: TRBV5-1
D gene: TRBD2
J gene: TRBJ2-1
CDR3 length: 15
CDR3 protein: CASSLGAGVYNEQFF
CDR3 DNA: TGCGCCAGCAGCTTGGGAGCGGGGGTATACAATGAGCAGTTCTTC

clone size: once
V gene: TRBV11-3
D gene: .
J gene: TRBJ2-7
CDR3 length: 14
CDR3 protein: CASTPRRGPYEQYF
CDR3 DNA: TGTGCCAGCACCCCCAGGCGGGGTCCGTACGAGCAGTACTTC

clone size: .
V gene: TRBV6-1
D gene: .
J gene: TRBJ1-2
CDR3 length: 12
CDR3 protein: CASSGQGYGYTF
CDR3 DNA: TGTGCCAGCAGTGGGCAGGGGTATGGCTACACCTTC

clone size: .
V gene: TRBV11-3
D gene: TRBD2
J gene: TRBJ2-3
CDR3 length: 17
CDR3 protein: CASSLVGTSGPTDTQYF
CDR3 DNA: TGTGCCAGCAGCTTAGTTGGGACTAGCGGGCCCACAGATACGCAGTATTTT

clone size: once
V gene: TRBV28
D gene: .
J gene: TRBJ2-1
CDR3 length: 15
CDR3 protein: CASSLNGGSYNEQFF
CDR3 DNA: TGTGCCAGCAGTTTAAACGGGGGCTCCTACAATGAGCAGTTCTTC

clone size: .
V gene: TRBV11-3
D gene: .
J gene: TRBJ2-5
CDR3 length: 15
CDR3 protein: CASSFASLERETQYF
CDR3 DNA: TGTGCCAGCAGCTTTGCCTCCTTAGAAAGGGAGACCCAGTACTTC

clone size: .
V gene: TRBV23-1
D gene: .
J gene: TRBJ2-1
CDR3 length: 17
CDR3 protein: CASSQGDVGSVSSEQFF
CDR3 DNA: TGCGCCAGCAGTCAGGGGGATGTGGGTAGCGTGAGTAGTGAGCAGTTCTTC

clone size: .
V gene: TRBV5-1
D gene: .
J gene: TRBJ2-5
CDR3 length: 12
CDR3 protein: CASSLDVETQYF
CDR3 DNA: TGCGCCAGCAGCTTGGACGTGGAGACCCAGTACTTC

clone size: .
V gene: TRBV4-2
D gene: .
J gene: TRBJ2-1
CDR3 length: 14
CDR3 protein: CASSQDSAGPVWFF
CDR3 DNA: TGTGCCAGCAGCCAAGATAGCGCAGGCCCGGTTTGGTTCTTC

clone size: .
V gene: TRBV11-2
D gene: .
J gene: TRBJ2-7
CDR3 length: 15
CDR3 protein: CASSVDRGPLSEQYF
CDR3 DNA: TGTGCCAGCAGCGTTGATCGGGGTCCCCTATCCGAGCAGTACTTC

clone size: .
V gene: TRBV4-1
D gene: TRBD2
J gene: TRBJ2-1
CDR3 length: 18
CDR3 protein: CASSQELGGAGEVNEQFF
CDR3 DNA: TGCGCCAGCAGCCAAGAACTCGGGGGGGCGGGAGAGGTCAATGAGCAGTTCTTC

clone size: .
V gene: TRBV11-3
D gene: TRBD2
J gene: TRBJ2-3
CDR3 length: 16
CDR3 protein: CASSPQSGRATDTQYF
CDR3 DNA: TGTGCCAGCAGCCCCCAAAGCGGGAGGGCCACAGATACGCAGTATTTT

clone size: .
V gene: TRBV4-2
D gene: TRBD1
J gene: TRBJ1-2
CDR3 length: 15
CDR3 protein: CASSQGTGRDYGYTF
CDR3 DNA: TGTGCCAGCAGCCAAGGGACAGGCAGAGACTATGGCTACACCTTC

clone size: .
V gene: TRBV19
D gene: TRBD1
J gene: TRBJ1-1
CDR3 length: 17
CDR3 protein: CASNPLPSGTENTEAFF
CDR3 DNA: TGTGCCAGTAATCCTCTCCCGTCGGGGACAGAGAACACTGAAGCTTTCTTT

clone size: .
V gene: TRBV28
D gene: TRBD2
J gene: TRBJ2-7
CDR3 length: 14
CDR3 protein: CASSYTSGRGEQYF
CDR3 DNA: TGTGCCAGCAGCTACACTAGCGGGAGGGGCGAGCAGTACTTC

clone size: .
V gene: TRBV4-2
D gene: TRBD2
J gene: TRBJ2-2
CDR3 length: 17
CDR3 protein: CASSSIGAGENTGELFF
CDR3 DNA: TGTGCCAGCAGCTCGATCGGGGCGGGAGAAAACACCGGGGAGCTGTTTTTT

clone size: .
V gene: TRBV9
D gene: TRBD1
J gene: TRBJ1-1
CDR3 length: 14
CDR3 protein: CASSVDRGNTEAFF
CDR3 DNA: TGTGCCAGCAGCGTGGACAGGGGGAACACTGAAGCTTTCTTT

clone size: .
V gene: TRBV6-1
D gene: .
J gene: TRBJ2-6
CDR3 length: 18
CDR3 protein: CASSQGRAAWAGANVLTF
CDR3 DNA: TGTGCCAGCAGTCAAGGACGGGCCGCCTGGGCTGGGGCCAACGTCCTGACTTTC

clone size: .
V gene: TRBV5-6
D gene: TRBD2
J gene: TRBJ2-7
CDR3 length: 15
CDR3 protein: CASSYSTSGPYEQYF
CDR3 DNA: TGTGCCAGCAGCTATTCGACTAGCGGACCCTACGAGCAGTACTTC

clone size: .
V gene: TRBV5-4
D gene: .
J gene: TRBJ2-7
CDR3 length: 15
CDR3 protein: CASSSDHGELNEQYF
CDR3 DNA: TGTGCCAGCAGCTCCGATCACGGGGAGTTGAACGAGCAGTACTTC

clone size: once
V gene: TRBV4-2
D gene: TRBD2
J gene: TRBJ2-2
CDR3 length: 16
CDR3 protein: CASSRVLAENTGELFF
CDR3 DNA: TGTGCCAGCAGCCGCGTCCTAGCGGAGAACACCGGGGAGCTGTTTTTT

clone size: once
V gene: TRBV2
D gene: .
J gene: TRBJ1-1
CDR3 length: 13
CDR3 protein: CASSLTEGTEAFF
CDR3 DNA: TGTGCCAGCAGTTTGACAGAAGGGACTGAAGCTTTCTTT

clone size: .
V gene: TRBV5-5
D gene: .
J gene: TRBJ1-2
CDR3 length: 12
CDR3 protein: CASSHNGGGYTF
CDR3 DNA: TGTGCCAGCAGCCATAACGGGGGTGGCTACACCTTC

clone size: .
V gene: TRBV28
D gene: .
J gene: TRBJ1-1
CDR3 length: 12
CDR3 protein: CASSLGGGGAFF
CDR3 DNA: TGTGCCAGCAGTTTAGGGGGCGGCGGAGCTTTCTTT

clone size: .
V gene: TRBV5-6
D gene: .
J gene: TRBJ1-2
CDR3 length: 14
CDR3 protein: CASSLPQAYYGYTF
CDR3 DNA: TGTGCCAGCAGCCTACCACAGGCCTACTATGGCTACACCTTC

clone size: .
V gene: TRBV7-3
D gene: TRBD1
J gene: TRBJ1-2
CDR3 length: 13
CDR3 protein: CASSPGQGRGYTF
CDR3 DNA: TGTGCCAGCAGCCCCGGACAGGGTCGTGGCTACACCTTC

clone size: .
V gene: TRBV6-5
D gene: .
J gene: TRBJ2-7
CDR3 length: 14
CDR3 protein: CASRPMLGGYEQYF
CDR3 DNA: TGTGCCAGCAGGCCAATGCTAGGAGGTTACGAGCAGTACTTC

clone size: .
V gene: TRBV11-2
D gene: .
J gene: TRBJ2-7
CDR3 length: 12
CDR3 protein: CASSPPGGEQYF
CDR3 DNA: TGTGCCAGCAGCCCTCCGGGCGGCGAGCAGTACTTC

clone size: .
V gene: TRBV29-1
D gene: .
J gene: TRBJ2-6
CDR3 length: 13
CDR3 protein: CSVPSSGANVLTF
CDR3 DNA: TGCAGCGTTCCGTCGTCTGGGGCCAACGTCCTGACTTTC

clone size: .
V gene: TRBV7-8
D gene: .
J gene: TRBJ2-3
CDR3 length: 15
CDR3 protein: CASSLVLTSADTQYF
CDR3 DNA: TGTGCCAGCAGCTTAGTTCTCACCTCAGCAGATACGCAGTATTTT

clone size: .
V gene: TRBV14
D gene: .
J gene: TRBJ1-5
CDR3 length: 16
CDR3 protein: CASSQDIQGWDQPQHF
CDR3 DNA: TGTGCCAGCAGCCAAGATATTCAGGGATGGGATCAGCCCCAGCATTTT

clone size: .
V gene: TRBV7-3
D gene: TRBD2
J gene: TRBJ2-1
CDR3 length: 15
CDR3 protein: CASSPTSASYNEQFF
CDR3 DNA: TGTGCCAGCAGCCCGACTAGCGCCTCCTACAATGAGCAGTTCTTC

clone size: .
V gene: TRBV14
D gene: .
J gene: TRBJ1-2
CDR3 length: 13
CDR3 protein: CASSQDRREGYTF
CDR3 DNA: TGTGCCAGCAGCCAAGATCGCAGGGAAGGCTACACCTTC

clone size: .
V gene: TRBV11-2
D gene: .
J gene: TRBJ2-1
CDR3 length: 12
CDR3 protein: CASSYNYNEQFF
CDR3 DNA: TGTGCCAGCAGCTACAACTACAATGAGCAGTTCTTC

clone size: .
V gene: TRBV7-2
D gene: TRBD1
J gene: TRBJ1-1
CDR3 length: 14
CDR3 protein: CASSPDRLNTEAFF
CDR3 DNA: TGTGCCAGCAGCCCGGACAGGCTGAACACTGAAGCTTTCTTT

clone size: once
V gene: TRBV15
D gene: .
J gene: TRBJ2-1
CDR3 length: 13
CDR3 protein: CATSRVIGNEQFF
CDR3 DNA: TGTGCCACCAGCAGAGTTATCGGGAATGAGCAGTTCTTC

clone size: few
V gene: TRBV30
D gene: .
J gene: TRBJ1-1
CDR3 length: 16
CDR3 protein: CAWSVFEGYFGSEAFF
CDR3 DNA: TGTGCCTGGAGTGTGTTTGAGGGCTACTTCGGGTCTGAAGCTTTCTTT

clone size: .
V gene: TRBV11-3
D gene: .
J gene: TRBJ2-3
CDR3 length: 10
CDR3 protein: CASQGVTQYF
CDR3 DNA: TGTGCCAGCCAGGGCGTTACGCAGTATTTT

clone size: .
V gene: TRBV29-1
D gene: TRBD2
J gene: TRBJ2-2
CDR3 length: 16
CDR3 protein: CSVPNPSGSTHGELFF
CDR3 DNA: TGCAGCGTTCCAAACCCTAGCGGGAGTACGCACGGGGAGCTGTTTTTT

clone size: .
V gene: TRBV5-1
D gene: TRBD1
J gene: TRBJ1-5
CDR3 length: 13
CDR3 protein: CASSSTGGQPQHF
CDR3 DNA: TGCGCCAGCAGCTCCACAGGGGGACAGCCCCAGCATTTT

clone size: .
V gene: TRBV11-2
D gene: .
J gene: TRBJ2-5
CDR3 length: 14
CDR3 protein: CASSLGRDRGTQYF
CDR3 DNA: TGTGCCAGCAGCTTAGGCCGGGATCGGGGGACCCAGTACTTC

clone size: .
V gene: TRBV5-1
D gene: .
J gene: TRBJ2-7
CDR3 length: 15
CDR3 protein: CASSLVGSESGEQYF
CDR3 DNA: TGCGCCAGCAGCTTGGTCGGGAGTGAGTCGGGAGAGCAGTACTTC

clone size: .
V gene: TRBV4-3
D gene: TRBD1
J gene: TRBJ1-2
CDR3 length: 15
CDR3 protein: CASSPRDRGDYGYTF
CDR3 DNA: TGCGCCAGCAGCCCCCGGGACAGGGGCGACTATGGCTACACCTTC

clone size: .
V gene: TRBV30
D gene: TRBD2
J gene: TRBJ2-7
CDR3 length: 12
CDR3 protein: CAWTGGAYEQYF
CDR3 DNA: TGTGCCTGGACGGGGGGGGCCTACGAGCAGTACTTC

clone size: .
V gene: TRBV4-1
D gene: .
J gene: TRBJ2-1
CDR3 length: 17
CDR3 protein: CASSQDIGGSVEREQFF
CDR3 DNA: TGCGCCAGCAGCCAAGATATAGGTGGGTCGGTGGAGCGAGAGCAGTTCTTC

clone size: .
V gene: TRBV29-1
D gene: TRBD2
J gene: TRBJ2-7
CDR3 length: 14
CDR3 protein: CSVGGSGSSYEQYF
CDR3 DNA: TGCAGCGTTGGGGGTAGCGGGAGTTCCTACGAGCAGTACTTC

clone size: .
V gene: TRBV23-1
D gene: .
J gene: TRBJ2-6
CDR3 length: 14
CDR3 protein: CASLQWVGANVLTF
CDR3 DNA: TGCGCCAGCCTTCAATGGGTAGGGGCCAACGTCCTGACTTTC

clone size: .
V gene: TRBV10-3
D gene: TRBD2
J gene: TRBJ2-7
CDR3 length: 15
CDR3 protein: CAISESGTSGAWQYF
CDR3 DNA: TGTGCCATCAGTGAAAGCGGGACTAGTGGCGCGTGGCAGTACTTC

clone size: .
V gene: TRBV29-1
D gene: TRBD1
J gene: TRBJ1-1
CDR3 length: 11
CDR3 protein: CSVMTGEVAFF
CDR3 DNA: TGCAGCGTTATGACAGGGGAGGTAGCTTTCTTT

clone size: .
V gene: TRBV19
D gene: .
J gene: TRBJ1-1
CDR3 length: 12
CDR3 protein: CASMWGNTEAFF
CDR3 DNA: TGTGCCAGTATGTGGGGGAACACTGAAGCTTTCTTT

clone size: .
V gene: TRBV19
D gene: .
J gene: TRBJ1-5
CDR3 length: 14
CDR3 protein: CASSIDGYNQPQHF
CDR3 DNA: TGTGCCAGTAGTATAGACGGATACAATCAGCCCCAGCATTTT

clone size: .
V gene: TRBV19
D gene: TRBD1
J gene: TRBJ1-2
CDR3 length: 18
CDR3 protein: CASRTRGEGFVKNYGYTF
CDR3 DNA: TGTGCCAGTAGAACCAGGGGGGAGGGTTTCGTGAAGAACTATGGCTACACCTTC

clone size: few
V gene: TRBV5-1
D gene: .
J gene: TRBJ1-2
CDR3 length: 16
CDR3 protein: CASSPLGGPLSYGYTF
CDR3 DNA: TGCGCCAGCAGCCCTCTTGGTGGGCCGTTATCCTATGGCTACACCTTC

clone size: .
V gene: TRBV7-9
D gene: .
J gene: TRBJ1-2
CDR3 length: 13
CDR3 protein: CASSLGAWGGYTF
CDR3 DNA: TGTGCCAGCAGCTTGGGGGCTTGGGGCGGCTACACCTTC